This TCR beta chain was obtained from a study of graft-versus-host responses after intestinal transplantation (dated by TCRdb to about 2021). General notes on the study: The transplants that recipients received were multivisceral, liver-intestinal, or isolated intestinal. Every recipient was given anti-thymocyte globulin induction, then maintenance tacrolimus and steroids for roughly 3 years. Graft-versus-host and host-versus-graft alloreactive T cell clones were tracked in the graft, circulation and bone marrow after intestinal transplantation using bulk TCR-beta CDR3 sequencing. To identify alloreactive clones, pre-transplant mixed lymphocyte reaction products were sequenced and then compared with unstimulated pre-transplant donor and recipient T cells. The cohort enrolled 20 to 30 intestinal transplant recipients including one retransplant, and a few patients lacking pretransplant specimens were excluded. A peak of at least 4% donor T cells among recipient peripheral blood mononuclear cells was the definition used for donor T cell macrochimerism. Samples from a few later patients were sequenced in-house on an Illumina MiSeq with MiXCR processing rather than by the commercial service. The full study reports these points: The relatively low number and heterogeneity of intestinal transplant patients limited the conclusions. Patients with donor T cell macrochimerism had high GvH to HvG T cell clonal ratios in their allografts. GvH clones were detected in recipient bone marrow, and some appeared earlier in ileal mucosa or blood, consistent with an intestinal mucosal origin. Early after transplant, peak levels of circulating GvH clones were associated with declines in HvG clones.

Comment on this clone: The target of this receptor is not known. No base qualities exist here, and no much larger clone lies one base off it.

CDR1 is given as LGHNA and CDR2 as YNFKEQ, both from the germline V gene. The CDR3 spans 17 residues, from the cysteine through the phenylalanine. Only the CDR3 DNA is retained, 51 bases long and in frame from the first base. Trimming leaves V shorter by 0 bases and J shorter by 6 bases, with the junction holding 8 bases beyond the gene matches. Library prep was done by the immunoSEQ multiplex PCR assay. For most patients, genomic DNA was isolated with the Qiagen DNeasy Blood and Tissue Kit and shipped frozen to Adaptive Biotechnologies for TCR sequencing. For most patients, genomic DNA was subjected to high-throughput TCR-beta CDR3 sequencing by Adaptive Biotechnologies. As for the authors' bioinformatics: Adaptive's ImmunoSEQ software supplied the TCR sequencing data for approximately 18 patients, while MiXCR and VDJtools were used to process a few other patients. To correct CD4 versus CD8 sorting errors, any sequence found in both subsets at a frequency ratio below 5:1 was removed. CDR3 nucleotide sequences shared by donor and recipient were removed because the origin of these sequences could not be assigned. To be classed as alloreactive, a clone needed at least 2-fold expansion over unstimulated cells and a minimum CFSE-low frequency of 0.002% (template counts) or 0.001% (read counts). Mappable clones were those detected in sequenced pre-transplant spleen, lymph node, or MLR CFSE-low populations of the donor or recipient. Cumulative frequency of alloreactive clones was calculated as a percentage of all sequences weighted by copy number. TCRdb took this table from immuneACCESS and kept in-frame rearrangements with V and J called. Such tables lack part of the clones; where checked against another copy, unresolved V genes explain under half of the gap, and the rest is unexplained. D and trimming were read from the DNA, whereas the V and J calls and clone size are those reported in that table. Across this sample there are about 100,000 clones, with 87% seen only once. 0.95% of the sample is held by the ten biggest clonotypes.

The sample's time point, from its label and the paper: cells obtained before transplantation from donor or recipient. CD3+CD4+ and CD3+CD8+ populations were FACS-sorted from unstimulated pre-transplant donor and recipient cells taken from spleen or lymph nodes. This TCR derives from a human donor who was the organ donor for an intestinal transplant. Sequencing used unstimulated CD4+ T cells sorted from spleen or lymph node cells, obtained before transplant. The chain is made from TRBV4-2 and TRBJ2-3, and TRBD2 aligns with 11 junction nucleotides. The CDR3 region has the sequence CASSQEVSGGAVDTQYF. The DNA reads as follows: TGTGCCAGCAGCCAAGAGGTTAGCGGGGGGGCCGTTGATACGCAGTATTTT.